One sample yielded the 15 T cell receptor beta chains listed below, sequenced in a study of cytomegalovirus exposure and HLA in healthy donors. 13 Jbeta primers and 60 Vbeta primers were used for the PCR. The method was immunoSEQ multiplex PCR; TCRdb's version includes in-frame clones alone and lacks a portion of them. This table has approximately 86,000 clones, roughly 80% appearing once. The sample was PBMCs. These receptors were taken from a man in his forties or fifties in good health and CMV-seronegative.

The gene calls are TRBV19 and TRBJ2-3; perhaps TRBD2 as D (6 bases). V lost 4 bases, J lost 0 bases, and 26 bases lay in between. This CDR3 is built from 20 residues. Germline V gene sequence: CDR1 LNHDA, CDR2 SQIVND (reference sequence). Here the CDR3 reads CASSTGYGSPYTPSTDTQYF. The DNA for the CDR3 is TGTGCCAGTAGTACCGGCTACGGGAGTCCCTACACGCCTAGCACAGATACGCAGTATTTT. Drawing the rest from reference TRBV19 and TRBJ2-3, the complete variable domain is DGGITQSPKYLFRKEGQNVTLSCEQNLNHDAMYWYRQDPGQGLRLIYYSQIVNDFQKGDIAEGYSVSREKKESFPLTVTSAQKNPTAFYLCASSTGYGSPYTPSTDTQYFGPGTRLTVL.

This sequence joins TRBV27 and TRBJ2-1, with 10 bases identical to TRBD1. V lost 7 bases, J lost 8 bases, and 11 bases stayed unmatched. In germline, CDR1 is MNHEY, CDR2 SMNVEV (reference sequence). The CDR3 length is 15 residues. The CDR3 loop is CASTIIRQGAYEQFF. In DNA form, the CDR3 reads TGTGCCAGCACCATAATCAGACAGGGGGCGTATGAGCAGTTCTTC.

This clone was counted between two and nine times. The V gene is TRBV25-1, the J gene TRBJ2-7, with 8 bases fitting TRBD1. The germline CDR1 and CDR2 sequences are MGHDK and SYGVNS. The CDR3 totals 16 residues. V was clipped by 7 bases and J by 1 base; unmatched bases: 12. As DNA, the CDR3 is TGTGCCAGCATGTTCTTATCGGGACAGGATTCCTACGAGCAGTACTTC. As protein: CASMFLSGQDSYEQYF.

The chain is built from TRBV7-7 and TRBJ2-7; perhaps TRBD1 as D (6 bases). CDR1 and CDR2 (germline): SSHAT, FNYEAQ (reference sequence). The CDR3 has 13 amino acids. The germline V and J ends were trimmed by 4 bases and 3 bases, with 10 bases remaining between them. CDR3 in DNA: TGTGCCAGCAGCTCTTTCAGGGGCTACGAGCAGTACTTC. This sequence encodes CASSSFRGYEQYF.

This clone was observed a single time. The rearrangement uses TRBV27 and TRBJ2-1, with 10 positions matching TRBD1. The CDR3 runs to 13 residues. Unmatched junction bases numbered 0, after V lost 4 bases and J lost 6 bases. The V gene's germline CDR1 is MNHEY and CDR2 SMNVEV (reference sequence). The chain's CDR3 is CASSWTGGNEQFF. CDR3 in DNA: TGTGCCAGCAGTTGGACAGGGGGCAATGAGCAGTTCTTC.

The chain couples TRBV5-1 to TRBJ2-7, with D possibly being TRBD1 (6 bases). The CDR3 has 14 residues. V was trimmed by 3 bases and J by 5 bases, leaving 15 bases between them. Germline V gives CDR1 SGHRS, CDR2 YFSETQ. The CDR3 DNA follows: TGCGCCAGCAGCTGGATCCTCCGACAGGACGAGCAGTACTTC. Protein sequence: CASSWILRQDEQYF.

The V and J genes are TRBV19 and TRBJ1-5, with D possibly matching TRBD1 (5 bases). Germline assignment: CDR1 LNHDA and CDR2 SQIVND (reference sequence). V was shortened by 2 bases and J by 1 base, with 9 bases between the two germline ends. The CDR3 runs 15 residues. The CDR3 DNA reads TGTGCCAGTAGTATAAAAGGGGCCAGCAATCAGCCCCAGCATTTT. Encoded protein: CASSIKGASNQPQHF.

This chain uses TRBV2 with TRBJ2-3, with D possibly TRBD1 on 5 matching bases. The V end lost 6 bases, the J end lost 2 bases, and 12 bases lay between the germline ends. The germline V gene encodes CDR1 SNHLY and CDR2 FYNNEI. This CDR3 is built from 14 residues. This CDR3 reads CASRGRTPTDTQYF. In DNA, the CDR3 is TGTGCCAGCAGAGGAAGGACACCCACAGATACGCAGTATTTT.

The rearrangement joins TRBV6-5 to TRBJ2-3; TRBD2 might be the D (6 bases). Germline V gene data show CDR1 as MNHEY and CDR2 as SVGAGI. Trimming pared 1 base from V and 1 base from J, leaving 9 bases between. The CDR3 consists of 15 residues. This chain's CDR3 is CASSYLSGGTDTQYF. Here the CDR3 DNA reads TGTGCCAGCAGTTACTTATCGGGGGGCACAGATACGCAGTATTTT.

The chain has TRBV4-3 and TRBJ1-1, with a tentative D call TRBD1 (6 bases). This CDR3 region has 15 residues. V lost 3 bases to trimming and J lost 1 base, with 12 bases between them. The germline gives CDR1 LGHNA, CDR2 YSLEER. Here the CDR3 reads CASSHRGQWNTEAFF. CDR3 sequence (DNA): TGCGCCAGCAGCCACAGAGGACAGTGGAACACTGAAGCTTTCTTT.

V usage is TRBV4-1 and J usage is TRBJ2-3; unclear D gene. The germline V gene encodes CDR1 MGHRA and CDR2 YSYEKL. The CDR3 loop spans 14 amino acids. The V gene lost 4 bases and the J gene lost 2 bases, with 10 bases spanning the gap. The CDR3 region is CASSPQTLTDTQYF. The DNA of the CDR3 is TGCGCCAGCAGCCCACAGACCCTCACAGATACGCAGTATTTT.

This sequence joins TRBV19 and TRBJ1-2; the D is unclear. There are 14 residues in the CDR3. Trimming removed 1 base from V and 1 base from J, with 7 bases in between. Looked up from germline, CDR1 is LNHDA and CDR2 is SQIVND (reference sequence). For the CDR3, the DNA is TGTGCCAGTAGTATAGGTAACATTAACTATGGCTACACCTTC. As protein: CASSIGNINYGYTF. The complete variable domain, with remaining parts taken from reference TRBV19 and TRBJ1-2, reads DGGITQSPKYLFRKEGQNVTLSCEQNLNHDAMYWYRQDPGQGLRLIYYSQIVNDFQKGDIAEGYSVSREKKESFPLTVTSAQKNPTAFYLCASSIGNINYGYTFGSGTRLTVV.

The chain links TRBV6-5 to TRBJ2-7, with 7 bases fitting TRBD1. Trimming cost V 6 bases and J 3 bases; bases outside gene matches: 8. CDR1 and CDR2 (germline): MNHEY, SVGAGI. This CDR3 contains 14 residues. CDR3 residues: CASRQRTGGYEQYF. The CDR3 bases are TGTGCCAGCAGACAAAGGACAGGAGGCTACGAGCAGTACTTC.

The chain recombines TRBV6-6 with TRBJ1-2, with 10 bases matching TRBD1. The ends lost 3 bases at V and 7 bases at J; junction bases unmatched: 8. CDR1 is MNHNY and CDR2 is SVGAGI in the germline V gene (reference sequence). The CDR3 runs to 15 residues. The CDR3 protein is CASSYSPDRGLGYTF. CDR3 nucleotide sequence: TGTGCCAGCAGTTATTCCCCAGACAGGGGGCTTGGCTACACCTTC.

In this sample, this clone turned up a few times. V is TRBV6-4 and J is TRBJ2-6, with TRBD2 as a possible D gene (5 bases). Per germline, CDR1 MRHNA and CDR2 SNTAGT. Trimming took 3 bases from V and 0 from J, leaving 6 bases between them. The CDR3 consists of 15 residues. This CDR3 is CASSEEDSGANVLTF. For the CDR3, the DNA is TGTGCCAGCAGTGAGGAGGACTCTGGGGCCAACGTCCTGACTTTC.